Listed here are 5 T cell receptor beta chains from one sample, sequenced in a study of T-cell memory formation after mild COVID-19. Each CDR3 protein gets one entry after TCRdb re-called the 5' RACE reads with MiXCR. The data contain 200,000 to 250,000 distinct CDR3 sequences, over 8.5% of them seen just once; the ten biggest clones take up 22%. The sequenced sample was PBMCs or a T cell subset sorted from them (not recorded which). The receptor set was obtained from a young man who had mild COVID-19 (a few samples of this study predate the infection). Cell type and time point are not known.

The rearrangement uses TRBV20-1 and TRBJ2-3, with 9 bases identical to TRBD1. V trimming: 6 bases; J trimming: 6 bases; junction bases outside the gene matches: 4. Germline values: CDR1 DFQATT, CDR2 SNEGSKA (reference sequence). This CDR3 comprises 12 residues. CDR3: CSAEQGADTQYF. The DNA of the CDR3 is TGCAGTGCGGAACAGGGGGCGGATACGCAGTATTTT.

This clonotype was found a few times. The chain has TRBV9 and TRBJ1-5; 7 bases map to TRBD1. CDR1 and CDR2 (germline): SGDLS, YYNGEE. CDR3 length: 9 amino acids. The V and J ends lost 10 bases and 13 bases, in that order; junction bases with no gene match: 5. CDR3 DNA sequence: TGTGCCGACCTGGGACAGCAGCATTTT. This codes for CADLGQQHF. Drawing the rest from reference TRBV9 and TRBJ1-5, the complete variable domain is DSGVTQTPKHLITATGQRVTLRCSPRSGDLSVYWYQQSLDQGLQFLIQYYNGEERAKGNILERFSAQQFPDLHSELNLSSLELGDSALYFCADLGQQHFGDGTRLSIL.

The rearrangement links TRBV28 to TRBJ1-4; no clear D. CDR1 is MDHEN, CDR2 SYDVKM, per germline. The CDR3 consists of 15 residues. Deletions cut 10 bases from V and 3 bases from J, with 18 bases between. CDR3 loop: CATAPPGFANEKLFF. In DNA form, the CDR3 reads TGTGCCACCGCACCTCCCGGATTTGCTAATGAAAAACTGTTTTTT.

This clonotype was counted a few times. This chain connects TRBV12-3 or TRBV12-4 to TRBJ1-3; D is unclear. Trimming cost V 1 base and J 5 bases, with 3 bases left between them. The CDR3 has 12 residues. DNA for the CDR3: TGTGCCAGCAGTTTAGGGCGAAACACCATATATTTT. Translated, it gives CASSLGRNTIYF.

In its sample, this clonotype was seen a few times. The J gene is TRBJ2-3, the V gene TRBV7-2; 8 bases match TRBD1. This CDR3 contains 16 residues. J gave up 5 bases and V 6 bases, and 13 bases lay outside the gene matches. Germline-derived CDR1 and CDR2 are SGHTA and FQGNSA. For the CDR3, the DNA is TGTGCCAGCAGTTCCAGCAGGGGGCGCATAGGAGATACGCAGTATTTT. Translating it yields CASSSSRGRIGDTQYF.